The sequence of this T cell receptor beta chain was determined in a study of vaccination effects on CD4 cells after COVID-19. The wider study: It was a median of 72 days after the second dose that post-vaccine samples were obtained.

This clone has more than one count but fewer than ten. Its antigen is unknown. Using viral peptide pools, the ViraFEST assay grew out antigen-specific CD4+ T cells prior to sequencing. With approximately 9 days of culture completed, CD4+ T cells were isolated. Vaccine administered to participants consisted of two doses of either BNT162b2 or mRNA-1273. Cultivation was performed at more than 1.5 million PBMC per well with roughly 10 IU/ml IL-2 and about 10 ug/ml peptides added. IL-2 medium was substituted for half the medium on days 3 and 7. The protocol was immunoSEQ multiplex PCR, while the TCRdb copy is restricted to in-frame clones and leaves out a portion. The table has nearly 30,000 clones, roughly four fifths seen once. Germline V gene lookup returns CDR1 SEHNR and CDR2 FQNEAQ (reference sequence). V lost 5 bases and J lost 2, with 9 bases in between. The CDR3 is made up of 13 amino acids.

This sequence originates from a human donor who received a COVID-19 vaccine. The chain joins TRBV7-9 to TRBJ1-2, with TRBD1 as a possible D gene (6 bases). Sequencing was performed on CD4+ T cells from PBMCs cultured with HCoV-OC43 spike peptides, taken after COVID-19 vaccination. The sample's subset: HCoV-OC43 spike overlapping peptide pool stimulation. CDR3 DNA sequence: TGTGCCAGCAGCCAGGACAGCAACTATGGCTACACCTTC. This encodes CASSQDSNYGYTF.